This TCR beta chain emerged from a study of T cells of healthy individuals. TCRdb called the 5' RACE reads again in MiXCR, with one record for every CDR3 protein. Of 60,000 to 75,000 distinct CDR3 sequences listed, 15% to 20% are singletons. V dropped 5 bases and J dropped 6 bases, with 10 bases sitting between them. This CDR3 is built from 13 residues. The germline CDR1 and CDR2 sequences are SGHTA and FQGNSA. This TCR derives from a human donor in good health. V and J are TRBV7-2 and TRBJ1-4; D gene unclear. CDR3 nucleotides: TGTGCCAGCAGCGAGCTTCAGTATGAAAAACTGTTTTTT. Amino acid sequence: CASSELQYEKLFF.